Listed here are 8 T cell receptor beta chains from one sample, sequenced in a study of T cell responses to AZD1222 COVID-19 vaccine. Sequenced by immunoSEQ multiplex PCR; TCRdb stores in-frame clones only, minus some. The repertoire includes about 120,000 clones, approximately 90% of them detected once, and 3.5% to 4.5% sits in the top ten. This specimen was peripheral blood, taken 28 days after the second dose of the MenACWY control vaccine. Every receptor here comes from an adult who received the MenACWY meningococcal vaccine as a control.

The chain links TRBV28 to TRBJ2-7; 8 nucleotides match TRBD2. The CDR3 runs to 16 residues. Germline values: CDR1 MDHEN, CDR2 SYDVKM. The ends lost 0 bases at V and 2 bases at J; junction bases unmatched: 6. This CDR3 reads CASSLWPGGATYEQYF. The CDR3 bases are TGTGCCAGCAGTTTATGGCCCGGGGGGGCGACCTACGAGCAGTACTTC.

This clone was recorded only once. The V and J genes are TRBV18 and TRBJ2-2, with 9 bases aligning to TRBD1. CDR1 is KGHSH and CDR2 is LQKENI in the germline V gene. V gave up 2 bases and J gave up 6 bases; unmatched junction bases: 4. The CDR3 extends over 15 amino acids. The CDR3 DNA reads as TGTGCCAGCTCACCAGGGACAGGGAAGGCCGGGGAGCTGTTTTTT. It yields the protein CASSPGTGKAGELFF.

The chain has TRBV5-6 and TRBJ2-3; TRBD2 is a possible D gene (5 bases). Trimming shortened V by 4 bases and J by 2 bases, and 14 bases separated the two germline ends. The CDR3 loop spans 15 amino acids. CDR1 is SGHDT, CDR2 YYEEEE, per germline. DNA for the CDR3: TGTGCCAGCAGCCCGGGAAACCGTAACACAGATACGCAGTATTTT. Its protein product is CASSPGNRNTDTQYF. Variable domain in full (rest from reference TRBV5-6 and TRBJ2-3): DAGVTQSPTHLIKTRGQQVTLRCSPKSGHDTVSWYQQALGQGPQFIFQYYEEEERQRGNFPDRFSGHQFPNYSSELNVNALLLGDSALYLCASSPGNRNTDTQYFGPGTRLTVL.

The chain carries TRBV2 and TRBJ1-2; D gene unclear. The CDR3 has 13 amino acids. CDR1 and CDR2 from the germline V gene are SNHLY and FYNNEI. Trimming removed 1 base from V and 4 bases from J, with 7 bases in between. CDR3 sequence: CASSEGQLYGYTF. CDR3 DNA sequence: TGTGCCAGCAGTGAAGGGCAGCTCTATGGCTACACCTTC.

This chain joins TRBV7-2 and TRBJ1-6; D perhaps matches TRBD1 (5 bases). The CDR3 has 16 residues. The V end was cut by 3 bases, the J end by 8 bases, with 17 bases between. CDR1 and CDR2 (germline): SGHTA, FQGNSA. CDR3 nucleotide sequence: TGTGCCAGCAGCTTTTCATCCACAGGAGGTTATTCACCCCTCCACTTT. The encoded protein is CASSFSSTGGYSPLHF.

This chain links TRBV7-2 with TRBJ2-1; the D is unclear. The length of the CDR3 is 11 residues. V dropped 0 bases and J dropped 8 bases, with 2 bases sitting between them. Germline CDR1 and CDR2: SGHTA and FQGNSA. The chain's CDR3 is CASSLAYEQFF. The CDR3 nucleotides read TGTGCCAGCAGCTTAGCGTATGAGCAGTTCTTC.

This chain joins TRBV29-1 and TRBJ2-5; D possibly matches TRBD1 or TRBD2 (5 bases each). Trimming removed 6 bases at V and 5 bases at J, with 25 bases between. The CDR3 totals 16 residues. Germline V gene lookup returns CDR1 SQVTM and CDR2 ANQGSEA. The CDR3 spells CSVPLAGHRTGETQYF. CDR3 DNA: TGCAGCGTCCCTTTGGCTGGACACCGGACGGGGGAGACCCAGTACTTC.

The chain recombines TRBV5-1 with TRBJ2-7; 9 bases match TRBD2. The CDR3 consists of 14 residues. With V trimmed by 4 bases and J by 4 bases, 6 bases remained unmatched. Per germline, CDR1 SGHRS and CDR2 YFSETQ. The CDR3 spells CASSISGSIYEQYF. CDR3 in DNA: TGCGCCAGCAGCATTAGCGGGAGTATATACGAGCAGTACTTC.